The present entry profiles one TCR beta chain with its context. The data are from a study of technical replicates of blood from several donors. Sequenced by immunoSEQ multiplex PCR; TCRdb stores in-frame clones only, minus some. The data contain approximately 75,000 clones, around 97% of them seen just once; the ten biggest clones take up 0.18%. Losses at the gene ends were 4 bases for V and 1 base for J; bases not matched to a gene: 3. The CDR3 is 15 residues long. Per germline, CDR1 SGHRS and CDR2 YFSETQ. The chain is built from TRBV5-1 and TRBJ1-2; TRBD1 matches 11 bases. The specimen sequenced was T cells isolated from PBMCs. The source is a human donor in good health. CDR3 protein: CASSVGQGGNYGYTF. CDR3 DNA: TGCGCCAGCAGCGTGGGACAGGGGGGTAACTATGGCTACACCTTC.